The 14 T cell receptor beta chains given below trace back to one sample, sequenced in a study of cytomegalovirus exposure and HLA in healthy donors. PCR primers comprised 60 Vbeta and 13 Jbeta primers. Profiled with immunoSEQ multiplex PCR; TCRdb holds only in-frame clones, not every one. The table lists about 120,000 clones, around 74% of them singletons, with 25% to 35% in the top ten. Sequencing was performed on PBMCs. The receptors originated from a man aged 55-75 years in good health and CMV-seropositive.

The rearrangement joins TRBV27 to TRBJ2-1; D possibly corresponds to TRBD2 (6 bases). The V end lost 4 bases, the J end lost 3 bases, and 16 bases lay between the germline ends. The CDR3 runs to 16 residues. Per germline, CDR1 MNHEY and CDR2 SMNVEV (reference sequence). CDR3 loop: CASSSGGPYSYNEQFF. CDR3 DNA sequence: TGTGCCAGCAGTTCCGGAGGGCCGTACAGCTACAATGAGCAGTTCTTC.

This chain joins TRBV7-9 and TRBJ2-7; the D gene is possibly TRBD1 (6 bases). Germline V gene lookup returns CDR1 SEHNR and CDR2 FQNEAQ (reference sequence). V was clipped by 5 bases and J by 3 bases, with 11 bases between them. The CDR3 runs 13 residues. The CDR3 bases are TGTGCCAGCAGCGACGACAGGATCTACGAGCAGTACTTC. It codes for CASSDDRIYEQYF.

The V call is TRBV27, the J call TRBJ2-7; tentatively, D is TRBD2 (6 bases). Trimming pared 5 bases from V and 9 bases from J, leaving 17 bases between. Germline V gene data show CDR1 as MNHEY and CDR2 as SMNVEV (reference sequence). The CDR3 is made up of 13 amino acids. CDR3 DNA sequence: TGTGCCAGCAGTCCGAGACTAGTTGAGGTGCAGTACTTC. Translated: CASSPRLVEVQYF.

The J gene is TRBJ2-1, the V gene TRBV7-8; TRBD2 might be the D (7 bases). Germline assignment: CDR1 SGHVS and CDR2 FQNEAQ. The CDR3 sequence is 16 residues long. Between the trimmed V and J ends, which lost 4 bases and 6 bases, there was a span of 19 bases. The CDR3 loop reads CASSWRGLNPGNEQFF. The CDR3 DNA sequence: TGTGCCAGCAGCTGGCGGGGGCTAAACCCGGGCAATGAGCAGTTCTTC.

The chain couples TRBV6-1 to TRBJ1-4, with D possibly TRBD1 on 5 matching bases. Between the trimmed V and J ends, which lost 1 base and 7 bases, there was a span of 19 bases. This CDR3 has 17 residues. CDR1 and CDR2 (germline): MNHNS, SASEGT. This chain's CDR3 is CASSEVLVGQGREKLFF. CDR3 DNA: TGTGCCAGCAGTGAAGTTTTGGTAGGGCAGGGCCGTGAAAAACTGTTTTTT.

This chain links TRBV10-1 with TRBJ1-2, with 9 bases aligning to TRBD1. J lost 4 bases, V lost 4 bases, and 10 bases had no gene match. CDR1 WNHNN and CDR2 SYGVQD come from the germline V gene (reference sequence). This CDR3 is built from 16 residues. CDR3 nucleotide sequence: TGCGCCAGCAGTGCGGGACAGGGACCGCTGAGCTATGGCTACACCTTC. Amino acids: CASSAGQGPLSYGYTF.

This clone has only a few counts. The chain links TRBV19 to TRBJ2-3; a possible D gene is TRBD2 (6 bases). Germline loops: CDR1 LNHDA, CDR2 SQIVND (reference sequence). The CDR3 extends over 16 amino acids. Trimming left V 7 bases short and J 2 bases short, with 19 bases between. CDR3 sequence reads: CASTKLGGVSTDTQYF. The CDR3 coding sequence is TGTGCCAGTACCAAATTGGGGGGTGTCTCCACAGATACGCAGTATTTT.

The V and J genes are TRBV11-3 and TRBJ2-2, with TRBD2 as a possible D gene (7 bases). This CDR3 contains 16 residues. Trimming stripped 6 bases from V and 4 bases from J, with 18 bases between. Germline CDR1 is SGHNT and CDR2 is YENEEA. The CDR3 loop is CASSKEGGAPTGELFF. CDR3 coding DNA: TGTGCCAGCAGTAAAGAGGGGGGGGCGCCCACCGGGGAGCTGTTTTTT.

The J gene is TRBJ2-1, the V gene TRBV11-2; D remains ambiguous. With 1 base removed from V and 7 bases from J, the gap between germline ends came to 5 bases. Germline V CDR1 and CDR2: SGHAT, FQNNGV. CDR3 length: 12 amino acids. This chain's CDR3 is CASSLVLNEQFF. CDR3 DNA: TGTGCCAGCAGCTTAGTACTTAATGAGCAGTTCTTC. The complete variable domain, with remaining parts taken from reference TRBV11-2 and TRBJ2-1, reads EAGVAQSPRYKIIEKRQSVAFWCNPISGHATLYWYQQILGQGPKLLIQFQNNGVVDDSQLPKDRFSAERLKGVDSTLKIQPAKLEDSAVYLCASSLVLNEQFFGPGTRLTVL.

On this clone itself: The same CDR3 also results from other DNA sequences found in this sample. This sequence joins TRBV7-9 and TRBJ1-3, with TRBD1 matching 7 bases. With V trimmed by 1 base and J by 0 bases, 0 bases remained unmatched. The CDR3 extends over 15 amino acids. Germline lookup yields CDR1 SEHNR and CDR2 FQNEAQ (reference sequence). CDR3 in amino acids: CASSLGQGSGNTIYF. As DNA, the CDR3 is TGTGCCAGCAGCTTAGGACAGGGCTCTGGAAACACCATATATTTT.

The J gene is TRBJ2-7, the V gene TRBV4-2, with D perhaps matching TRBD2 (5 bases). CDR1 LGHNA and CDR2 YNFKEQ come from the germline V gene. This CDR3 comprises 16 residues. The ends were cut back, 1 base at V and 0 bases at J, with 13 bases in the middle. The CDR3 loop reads CASSQAQDFGSYEQYF. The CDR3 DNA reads TGTGCCAGCAGCCAAGCTCAGGACTTCGGCTCCTACGAGCAGTACTTC.

The CDR3 sequence is CASSEVRLGQGSYEQYF. The CDR3 DNA sequence: TGTGCCAGCAGTGAAGTACGGTTGGGACAGGGCTCCTACGAGCAGTACTTC. The chain employs TRBV25-1 and TRBJ2-7; 9 bases align to TRBD1. The CDR3 length is 17 residues. With 2 bases clipped from V and 0 bases from J, the junction kept 8 bases outside the gene matches. The germline V gene encodes CDR1 MGHDK and CDR2 SYGVNS.

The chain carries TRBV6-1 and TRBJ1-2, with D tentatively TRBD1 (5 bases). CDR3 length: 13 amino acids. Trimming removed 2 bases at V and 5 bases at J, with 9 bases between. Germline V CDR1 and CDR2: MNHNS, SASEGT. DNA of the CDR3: TGTGCCAGCAGTGAATCCGGGGGGTATGGCTACACCTTC. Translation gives CASSESGGYGYTF.

CDR3 nucleotides: TGTGCCAGCAGCGTCGGGACAGCCCATGGCTACACCTTC. The encoded protein is CASSVGTAHGYTF. This sequence joins TRBV5-5 and TRBJ1-2, with 7 bases matching TRBD1. Germline CDR1 and CDR2: SGHKS and YYEKEE (reference sequence). Trimming took 4 bases from V and 6 from J; bases not matched to a gene: 6. The CDR3 contains 13 residues.